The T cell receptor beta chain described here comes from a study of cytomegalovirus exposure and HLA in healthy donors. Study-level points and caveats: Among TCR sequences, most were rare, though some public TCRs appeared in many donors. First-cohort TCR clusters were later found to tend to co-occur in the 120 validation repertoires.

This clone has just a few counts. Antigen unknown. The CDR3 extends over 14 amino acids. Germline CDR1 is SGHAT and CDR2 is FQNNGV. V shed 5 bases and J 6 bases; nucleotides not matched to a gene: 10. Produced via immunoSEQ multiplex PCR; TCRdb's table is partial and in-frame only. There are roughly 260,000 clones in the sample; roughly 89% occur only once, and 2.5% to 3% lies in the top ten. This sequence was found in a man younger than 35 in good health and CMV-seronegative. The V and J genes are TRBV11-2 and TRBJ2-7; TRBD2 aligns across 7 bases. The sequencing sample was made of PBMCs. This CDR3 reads CASSPAGDRSEQYF. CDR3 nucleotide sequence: TGTGCCAGCAGCCCCGCGGGGGATCGCAGCGAGCAGTACTTC.